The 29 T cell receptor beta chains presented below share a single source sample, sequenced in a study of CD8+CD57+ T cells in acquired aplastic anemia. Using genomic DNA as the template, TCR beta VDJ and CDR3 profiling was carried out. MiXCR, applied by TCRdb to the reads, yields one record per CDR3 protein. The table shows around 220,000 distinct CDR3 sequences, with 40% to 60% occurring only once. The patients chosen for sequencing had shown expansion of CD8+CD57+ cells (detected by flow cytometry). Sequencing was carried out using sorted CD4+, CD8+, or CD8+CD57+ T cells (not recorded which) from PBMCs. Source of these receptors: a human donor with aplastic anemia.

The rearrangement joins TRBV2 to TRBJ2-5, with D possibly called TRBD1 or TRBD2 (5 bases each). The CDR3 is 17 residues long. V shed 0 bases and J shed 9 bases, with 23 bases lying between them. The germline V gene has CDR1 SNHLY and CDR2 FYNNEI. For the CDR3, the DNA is TGTGCCAGCAGTGAAGCTTCCGGGGCATCGAGGATCCAGCCCCAGTACTTC. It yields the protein CASSEASGASRIQPQYF.

CDR3 bases: TGTGCCATCAGTGCTGGACTAGTGGCCGATGAGCAGTTCTTC. It codes for CAISAGLVADEQFF. J is TRBJ2-1 and V is TRBV10-3; 7 positions agree with TRBD2. Germline CDR1 ENHRY, CDR2 SYGVKD. This CDR3 is 14 amino acids long. Trimming removed 4 bases from V and 8 bases from J; junction bases left unmatched: 8.

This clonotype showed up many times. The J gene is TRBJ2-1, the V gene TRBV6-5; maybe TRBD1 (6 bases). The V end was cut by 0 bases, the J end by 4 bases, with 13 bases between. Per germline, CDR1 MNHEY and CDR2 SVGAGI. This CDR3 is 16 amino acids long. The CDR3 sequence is CASSYSPGTPYNEQFF. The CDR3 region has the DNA TGTGCCAGCAGTTACTCTCCCGGGACACCGTACAATGAGCAGTTCTTC.

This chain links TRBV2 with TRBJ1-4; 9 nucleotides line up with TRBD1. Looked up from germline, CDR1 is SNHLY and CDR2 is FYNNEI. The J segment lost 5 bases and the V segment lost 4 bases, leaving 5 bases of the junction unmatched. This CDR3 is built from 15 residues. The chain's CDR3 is CASSGIGTGNEKLFF. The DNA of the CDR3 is TGTGCCAGCAGTGGTATAGGGACAGGGAATGAAAAACTGTTTTTT.

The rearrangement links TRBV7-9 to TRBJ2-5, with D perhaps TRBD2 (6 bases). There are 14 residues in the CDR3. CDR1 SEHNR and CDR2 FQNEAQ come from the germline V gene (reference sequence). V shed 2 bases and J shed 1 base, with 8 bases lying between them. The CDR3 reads CASSLMTSQETQYF. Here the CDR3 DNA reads TGTGCCAGCAGCTTAATGACTAGCCAAGAGACCCAGTACTTC.

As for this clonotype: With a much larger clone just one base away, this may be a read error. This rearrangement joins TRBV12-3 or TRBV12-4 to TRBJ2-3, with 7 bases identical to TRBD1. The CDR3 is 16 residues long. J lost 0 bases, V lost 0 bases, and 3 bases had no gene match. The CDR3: CASSLARGPSTDTQYF. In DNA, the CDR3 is TGTGCCAGCAGTTTAGCGAGGGGGCCTAGCACAGATACGCAGTATTTT.

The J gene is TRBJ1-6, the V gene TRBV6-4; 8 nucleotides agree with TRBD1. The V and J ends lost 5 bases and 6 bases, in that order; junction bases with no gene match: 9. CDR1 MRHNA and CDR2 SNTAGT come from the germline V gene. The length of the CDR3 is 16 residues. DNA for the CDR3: TGTGCCAGCAGTACACAGGGGGGACTCCTTAATTCACCCCTCCACTTT. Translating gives CASSTQGGLLNSPLHF.

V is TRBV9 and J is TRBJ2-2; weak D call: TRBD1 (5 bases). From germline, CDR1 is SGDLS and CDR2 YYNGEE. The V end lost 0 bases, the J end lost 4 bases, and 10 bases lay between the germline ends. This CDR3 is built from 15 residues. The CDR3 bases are TGTGCCAGCAGCGTAGGGGGCTGGGGCACCGGGGAGCTGTTTTTT. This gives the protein CASSVGGWGTGELFF.

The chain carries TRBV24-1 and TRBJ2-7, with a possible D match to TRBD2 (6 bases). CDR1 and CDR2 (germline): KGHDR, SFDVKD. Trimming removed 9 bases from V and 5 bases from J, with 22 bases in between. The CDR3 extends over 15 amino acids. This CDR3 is CATASMGTGANEQYF. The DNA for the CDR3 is TGTGCCACCGCCTCCATGGGGACTGGGGCCAACGAGCAGTACTTC.

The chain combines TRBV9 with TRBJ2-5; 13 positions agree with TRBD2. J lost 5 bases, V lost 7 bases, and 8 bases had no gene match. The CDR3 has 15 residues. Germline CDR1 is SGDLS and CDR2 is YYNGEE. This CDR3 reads CASATGTSGEETQYF. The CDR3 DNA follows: TGTGCCAGCGCCACCGGGACTAGCGGGGAGGAGACCCAGTACTTC.

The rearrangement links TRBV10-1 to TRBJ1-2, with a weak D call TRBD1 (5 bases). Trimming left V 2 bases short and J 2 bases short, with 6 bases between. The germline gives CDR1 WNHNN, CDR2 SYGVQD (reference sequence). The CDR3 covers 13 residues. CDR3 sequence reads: CASSEGHNYGYTF. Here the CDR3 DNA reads TGCGCCAGCAGTGAGGGACACAACTATGGCTACACCTTC.

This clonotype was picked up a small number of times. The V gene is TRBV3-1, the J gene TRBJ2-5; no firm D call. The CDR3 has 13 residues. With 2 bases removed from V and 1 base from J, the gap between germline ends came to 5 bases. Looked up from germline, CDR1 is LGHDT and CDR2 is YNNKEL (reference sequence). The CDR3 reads CASSQLIQETQYF. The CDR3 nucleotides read TGTGCCAGCAGCCAACTAATCCAAGAGACCCAGTACTTC.

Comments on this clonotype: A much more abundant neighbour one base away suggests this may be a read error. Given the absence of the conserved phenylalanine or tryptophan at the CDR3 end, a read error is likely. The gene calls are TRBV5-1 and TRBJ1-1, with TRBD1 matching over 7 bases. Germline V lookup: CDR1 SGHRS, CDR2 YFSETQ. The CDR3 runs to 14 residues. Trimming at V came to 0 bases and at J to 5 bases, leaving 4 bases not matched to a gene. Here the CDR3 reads CASSLDRGGTEAFL. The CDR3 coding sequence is TGCGCCAGCAGCTTGGACAGGGGTGGGACTGAAGCTTTCCTT.

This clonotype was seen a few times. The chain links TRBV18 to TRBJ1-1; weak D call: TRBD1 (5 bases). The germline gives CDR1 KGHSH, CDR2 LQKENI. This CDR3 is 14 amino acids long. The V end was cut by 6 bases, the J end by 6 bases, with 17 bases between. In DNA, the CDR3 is TGTGCCAGCTCCCGGAGGCAGGGAGTATCTGAAGCTTTCTTT. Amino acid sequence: CASSRRQGVSEAFF.

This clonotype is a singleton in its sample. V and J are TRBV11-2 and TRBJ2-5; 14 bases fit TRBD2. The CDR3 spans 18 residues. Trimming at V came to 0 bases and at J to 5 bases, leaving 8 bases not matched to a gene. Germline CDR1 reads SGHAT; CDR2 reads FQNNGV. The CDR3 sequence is CASSLEPGLAGVDETQYF. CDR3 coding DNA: TGTGCCAGCAGCTTAGAGCCGGGACTAGCGGGGGTTGATGAGACCCAGTACTTC. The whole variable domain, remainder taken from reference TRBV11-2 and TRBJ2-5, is EAGVAQSPRYKIIEKRQSVAFWCNPISGHATLYWYQQILGQGPKLLIQFQNNGVVDDSQLPKDRFSAERLKGVDSTLKIQPAKLEDSAVYLCASSLEPGLAGVDETQYFGPGTRLLVL.

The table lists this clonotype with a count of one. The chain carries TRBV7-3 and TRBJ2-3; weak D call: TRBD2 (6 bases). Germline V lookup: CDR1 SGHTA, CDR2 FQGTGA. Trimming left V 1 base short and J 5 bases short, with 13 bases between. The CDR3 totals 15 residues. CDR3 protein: CASSLRGGVIDTQYF. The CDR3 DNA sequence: TGTGCCAGCAGCTTAAGGGGCGGGGTGATAGATACGCAGTATTTT. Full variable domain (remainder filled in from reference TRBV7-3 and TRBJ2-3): GAGVSQTPSNKVTEKGKYVELRCDPISGHTALYWYRQSLGQGPEFLIYFQGTGAADDSGLPNDRFFAVRPEGSVSTLKIQRTERGDSAVYLCASSLRGGVIDTQYFGPGTRLTVL.

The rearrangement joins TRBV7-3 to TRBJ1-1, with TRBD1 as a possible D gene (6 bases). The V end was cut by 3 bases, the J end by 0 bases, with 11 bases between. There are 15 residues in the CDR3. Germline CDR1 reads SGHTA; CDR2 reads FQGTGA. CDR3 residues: CASSLVGAMNTEAFF. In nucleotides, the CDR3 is TGTGCCAGCAGCTTGGTGGGGGCCATGAACACTGAAGCTTTCTTT. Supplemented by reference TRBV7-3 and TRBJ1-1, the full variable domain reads GAGVSQTPSNKVTEKGKYVELRCDPISGHTALYWYRQSLGQGPEFLIYFQGTGAADDSGLPNDRFFAVRPEGSVSTLKIQRTERGDSAVYLCASSLVGAMNTEAFFGQGTRLTVV.

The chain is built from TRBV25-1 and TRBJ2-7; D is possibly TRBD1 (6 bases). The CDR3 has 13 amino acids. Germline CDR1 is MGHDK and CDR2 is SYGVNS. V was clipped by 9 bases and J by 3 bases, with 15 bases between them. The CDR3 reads CASSTRTDYEQYF. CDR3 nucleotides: TGTGCCAGTAGTACCCGGACAGACTACGAGCAGTACTTC.

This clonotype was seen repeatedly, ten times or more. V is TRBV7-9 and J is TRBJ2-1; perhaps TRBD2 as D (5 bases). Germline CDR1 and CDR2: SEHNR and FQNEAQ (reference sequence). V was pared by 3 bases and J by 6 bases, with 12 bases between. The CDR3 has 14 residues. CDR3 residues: CASSFDGVTNEQFF. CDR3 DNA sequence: TGTGCCAGCAGCTTCGACGGGGTAACCAATGAGCAGTTCTTC.

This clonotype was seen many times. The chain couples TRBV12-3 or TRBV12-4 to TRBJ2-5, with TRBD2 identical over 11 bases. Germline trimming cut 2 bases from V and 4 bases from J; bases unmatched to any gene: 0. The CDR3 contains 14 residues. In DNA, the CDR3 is TGTGCCAGCAGTTTACTAGCGGGGGGAGAGACCCAGTACTTC. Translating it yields CASSLLAGGETQYF.

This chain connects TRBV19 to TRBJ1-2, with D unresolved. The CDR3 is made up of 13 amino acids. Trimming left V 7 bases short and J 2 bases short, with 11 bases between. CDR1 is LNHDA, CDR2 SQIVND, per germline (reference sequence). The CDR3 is CASTAAGNYGYTF. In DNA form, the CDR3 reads TGTGCCAGTACCGCAGCCGGGAACTATGGCTACACCTTC.

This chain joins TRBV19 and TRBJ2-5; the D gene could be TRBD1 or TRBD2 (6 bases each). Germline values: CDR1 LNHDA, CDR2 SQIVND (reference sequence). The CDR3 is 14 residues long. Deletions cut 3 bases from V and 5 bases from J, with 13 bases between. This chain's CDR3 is CASSIEGGRETQYF. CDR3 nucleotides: TGTGCCAGTAGTATCGAGGGGGGTCGGGAGACCCAGTACTTC.

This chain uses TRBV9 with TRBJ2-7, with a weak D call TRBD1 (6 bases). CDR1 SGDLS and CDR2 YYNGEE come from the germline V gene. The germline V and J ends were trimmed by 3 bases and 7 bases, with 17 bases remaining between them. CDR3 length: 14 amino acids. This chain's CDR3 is CASSALGHPEEQYF. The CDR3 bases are TGTGCCAGCAGCGCCCTGGGACACCCGGAAGAGCAGTACTTC.

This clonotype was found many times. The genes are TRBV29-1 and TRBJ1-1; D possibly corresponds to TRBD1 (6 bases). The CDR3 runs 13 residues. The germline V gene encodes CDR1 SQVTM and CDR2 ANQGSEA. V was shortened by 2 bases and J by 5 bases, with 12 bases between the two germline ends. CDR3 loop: CSVERRGYTEAFF. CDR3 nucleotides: TGCAGCGTTGAACGCAGGGGATATACTGAAGCTTTCTTT.

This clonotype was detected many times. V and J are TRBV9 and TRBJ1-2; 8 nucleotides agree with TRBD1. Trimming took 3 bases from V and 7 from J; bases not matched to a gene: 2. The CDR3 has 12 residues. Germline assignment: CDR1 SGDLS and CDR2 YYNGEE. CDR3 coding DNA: TGTGCCAGCAGCGGCGACAGGGGTGGCTACACCTTC. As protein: CASSGDRGGYTF.

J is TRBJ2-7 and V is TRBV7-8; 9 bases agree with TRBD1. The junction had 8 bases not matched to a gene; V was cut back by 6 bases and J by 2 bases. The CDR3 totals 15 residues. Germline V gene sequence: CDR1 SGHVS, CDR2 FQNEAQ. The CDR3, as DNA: TGTGCCAGCAGTGCTTGGGGACAGGGTACCTACGAGCAGTACTTC. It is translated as CASSAWGQGTYEQYF.

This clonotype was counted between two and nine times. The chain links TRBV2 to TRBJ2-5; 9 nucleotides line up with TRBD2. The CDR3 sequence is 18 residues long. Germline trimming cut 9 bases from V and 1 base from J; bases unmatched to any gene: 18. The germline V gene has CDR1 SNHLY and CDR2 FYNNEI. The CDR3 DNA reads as TGTGCCAGTGAGACTAGCGGTGTCCCCCCAGGGACCCAAGAGACCCAGTACTTC. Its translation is CASETSGVPPGTQETQYF.

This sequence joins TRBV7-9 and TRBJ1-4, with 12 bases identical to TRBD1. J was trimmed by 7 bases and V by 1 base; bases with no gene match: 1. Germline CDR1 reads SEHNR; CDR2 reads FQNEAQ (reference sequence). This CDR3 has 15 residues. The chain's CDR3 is CASSLGGQGAEKLFF. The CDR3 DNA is TGTGCCAGCAGCTTAGGGGGACAGGGGGCTGAAAAACTGTTTTTT.

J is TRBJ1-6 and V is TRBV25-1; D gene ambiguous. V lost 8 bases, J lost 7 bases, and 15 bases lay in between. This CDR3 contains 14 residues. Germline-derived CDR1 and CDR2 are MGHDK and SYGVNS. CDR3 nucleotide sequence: TGTGCCAGCTCATCCGGAGGGCGGAATTCACCCCTCCACTTT. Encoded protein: CASSSGGRNSPLHF.